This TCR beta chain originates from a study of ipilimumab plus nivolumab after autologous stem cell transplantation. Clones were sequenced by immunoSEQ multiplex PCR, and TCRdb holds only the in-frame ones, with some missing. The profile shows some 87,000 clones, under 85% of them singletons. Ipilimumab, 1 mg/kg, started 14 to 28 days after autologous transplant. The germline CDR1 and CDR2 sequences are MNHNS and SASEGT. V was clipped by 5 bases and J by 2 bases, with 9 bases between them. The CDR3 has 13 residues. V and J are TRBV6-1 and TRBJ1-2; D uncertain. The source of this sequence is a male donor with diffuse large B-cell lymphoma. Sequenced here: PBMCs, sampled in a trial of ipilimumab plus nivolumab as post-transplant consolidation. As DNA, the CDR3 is TGTGCCAGCAGTCGCGACGGCAACTATGGCTACACCTTC. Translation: CASSRDGNYGYTF.